Here is one TCR beta chain with its context. This specimen comes from a study of blood T cell repertoires in COVID-19. Study context: Donors in the United States, Italy and Spain gave samples during acute or convalescent COVID-19. T cells, B-cell-depleted T cells, or PBMCs provided the cDNA or gDNA that served as material.

Authors' methods: Cell counts per sample came from amplifying reference gene primers. The data were produced by immunoSEQ multiplex PCR, yet TCRdb's version contains in-frame clones alone and is incomplete. V, J and clone size were drawn from that table, and D and trimming were deduced from the DNA. This table has a few hundred thousand clones, over 75% appearing once. The TCR sequence derives from a human donor in a cohort sampled during active COVID-19. What was sequenced was peripheral blood.

The CDR3 nucleotides are TGTGCCAGCAGCGTAGGGACAGAGCGTGGCTACACCTTC. It specifies CASSVGTERGYTF. The V gene is TRBV5-5, the J gene TRBJ1-2; 7 bases fit TRBD1. CDR1 and CDR2 (germline): SGHKS, YYEKEE (reference sequence). The J segment lost 7 bases and the V segment lost 4 bases, leaving 7 bases of the junction unmatched. CDR3 size: 13 residues.